This T cell receptor (beta chain) was captured in a study of cytomegalovirus exposure and HLA in healthy donors. Background on the study: Within the Caucasian-associated ancestry cluster were more than 75% of the 398 genotyped donors.

With 60 Vbeta and 13 Jbeta primers, the PCR was carried out. TCRdb's table, derived via immunoSEQ multiplex PCR, lists solely in-frame clones and lacks some. The repertoire holds around 85,000 clones, around 70% seen once, with 20% to 25% in the top ten. General observations from the study: Three of the chains that were CMV-associated were confirmed in vitro to be specific for CMV antigens. Apparent HLA restriction characterized most CMV-associated TCR beta chains in a later analysis. Diagnosis of cytomegalovirus status made by the classifier reportedly showed high specificity and sensitivity.

The CDR3 is made up of 14 amino acids. V was trimmed by 7 bases and J by 6 bases, leaving 15 bases between them. Germline values: CDR1 MNHEY, CDR2 SVGAGI. Comments on this clone: Its target is unknown.

This receptor was obtained from a man aged 25-45 years in good health and CMV-seropositive. Sequencing was done on a sample of PBMCs. This chain links TRBV6-5 with TRBJ2-2; TRBD1 might be the D (5 bases). The CDR3 DNA is TGTGCCAGCACCCTAAGGGGTTACGCCGGGGAGCTGTTTTTT. Its protein product is CASTLRGYAGELFF.